Here is one T cell receptor beta chain with its context. What it binds is not known. This entry comes from a study of CD8 T cells in ankylosing spondylitis. Study-level results: A TCR beta motif made of several highly homologous variants seemed typical of ankylosing spondylitis blood. Both synovial fluid and blood in reactive arthritis had previously been reported to carry some motif variants. Significantly higher representation of disease-linked clones was reported for matched ankylosing spondylitis synovial fluid.

Libraries for TCR beta were made by quantitative 5'-RACE with molecular barcodes. One entry per CDR3 protein results from TCRdb running MiXCR on the 5' RACE reads. The sample contains under 850,000 distinct CDR3 sequences, around 17% of which appear only once. V was clipped by 4 bases and J by 5 bases; unmatched bases: 9. The CDR3 runs 14 residues. Germline V lookup: CDR1 SGHRS, CDR2 YFSETQ. The source material was blood, either unsorted or a sorted T cell fraction (not recorded which). The sequence derives from a male donor with ankylosing spondylitis. This chain joins TRBV5-1 and TRBJ2-7; TRBD1 matches 7 bases. The CDR3 is CASSPRQGFDEQYF. The CDR3 DNA is TGCGCCAGCAGCCCGAGACAGGGTTTCGACGAGCAGTACTTC. The variable domain in full, with the rest retrieved from reference TRBV5-1 and TRBJ2-7, is KAGVTQTPRYLIKTRGQQVTLSCSPISGHRSVSWYQQTPGQGLQFLFEYFSETQRNKGNFPGRFSGRQFSNSRSEMNVSTLELGDSALYLCASSPRQGFDEQYFGPGTRLTVT.